A selection of T cell receptor beta chains follows, all from one sample in a study of blood T cells in healthy people across ages. TCRdb used MiXCR to reprocess the 5' RACE reads, holding one entry per CDR3 protein. The top ten hold about 7.7% of the sample, which has around 1,500,000 distinct CDR3 sequences, over 25% seen once. The sequencing input was blood. These receptors came from a woman aged 25 to 39 in good health. Each CDR3 is given with its conserved first and last residue. Each record gives: clone size, D gene, V gene, J gene, CDR3 length, CDR3 protein, CDR3 DNA. The D gene is left open where the match is weak. Size tells how often a clone was seen (once, few, many) or the class of an expanded clone, and some rows leave it out.

>few|TRBD1|TRBV20-1|TRBJ1-4|12
CSTGQGTEKLFF
TGCAGTACCGGACAGGGGACAGAAAAACTGTTTTTT
>once|-|TRBV10-3|TRBJ2-3|13
CAISEFQVYEQYF
TGTGCCATCAGTGAGTTCCAGGTCTATGAGCAGTATTTT
>few|-|TRBV2|TRBJ1-2|14
CASSGQGPGYGYTF
TGTGCCAGCAGTGGCCAGGGCCCTGGCTATGGCTACACCTTC
>-|TRBD1|TRBV3-1|TRBJ2-3|14
CASSRQGTTDTQYF
TGTGCCAGCAGCCGACAGGGAACAACAGATACGCAGTATTTT
>-|-|TRBV18|TRBJ1-1|13
CASSPIPGREAFF
TGTGCCAGCTCACCAATTCCCGGAAGAGAGGCTTTCTTT
>-|TRBD2|TRBV9|TRBJ2-1|12
CASSALANERFF
TGTGCCAGCAGCGCACTAGCGAATGAGCGGTTCTTC
>many|-|TRBV20-1|TRBJ2-7|12
CSALTAVGEQYF
TGCAGTGCTCTAACAGCCGTTGGTGAGCAGTACTTC
>few|-|TRBV27|TRBJ2-3|12
CASSSPGRVQYF
TGTGCCAGCAGTTCCCCGGGACGGGTTCAGTATTTT
>few|TRBD2|TRBV9|TRBJ2-4|16
CASSPEGGGAKNIQYF
TGTGCCAGCAGCCCCGAGGGCGGGGGAGCCAAAAACATTCAGTACTTC
>-|TRBD2|TRBV7-3|TRBJ2-1|15
CASSQGSERGNEQFF
TGTGCCAGCAGCCAAGGGTCGGAGCGGGGGAATGAGCAGTTCTTC
>-|-|TRBV20-1|TRBJ2-7|12
CSASEDSYEQYF
TGCAGTGCTAGCGAGGACTCATACGAGCAGTACTTC
>many|-|TRBV5-1|TRBJ2-7|13
CASRPPGNYEQYF
TGCGCCAGCAGGCCCCCAGGGAACTACGAGCAGTACTTC
>-|-|TRBV6-1|TRBJ1-1|12
CASSGTVAEAFF
TGTGCCAGCAGCGGGACTGTTGCTGAAGCTTTCTTT
>-|-|TRBV29-1|TRBJ2-3|14
CSSFGGIEKDTQYF
TGCAGCTCCTTCGGCGGGATAGAGAAAGATACGCAGTATTTT
>few|-|TRBV20-1|TRBJ2-3|14
CSGPRNRAGDTQYF
TGCAGTGGACCCCGAAACAGGGCGGGGGATACGCAGTATTTT
>few|-|TRBV7-9|TRBJ1-2|16
CASSLAEVASPHGYTF
TGTGCCAGCAGCTTAGCGGAGGTCGCGAGTCCCCATGGCTACACCTTC
>few|-|TRBV3-1|TRBJ2-7|15
CASSRGTGLRREQYF
TGTGCCAGCAGCCGCGGTACAGGCCTGAGGCGCGAGCAGTACTTC
>few|TRBD2|TRBV20-1|TRBJ2-7|14
CSARSGGLTYEQYF
TGCAGTGCTAGAAGCGGGGGGCTGACCTACGAGCAGTACTTC
>many|-|TRBV4-2|TRBJ2-1|14
CASGEGAGENEQFF
TGTGCCAGCGGAGAAGGGGCGGGTGAGAATGAGCAGTTCTTC
>-|-|TRBV2|TRBJ1-1|14
CASSAPDRPTEAFF
TGTGCCAGCAGCGCTCCCGACAGGCCGACTGAAGCTTTCTTT
>few|-|TRBV12-3/TRBV12-4|TRBJ1-1|13
CASRLGTPGEAFF
TGTGCCAGCAGACTCGGGACCCCGGGGGAGGCTTTCTTT
>-|-|TRBV9|TRBJ2-1|14
CASSPGTMDNEQFF
TGTGCCAGCAGCCCCGGGACAATGGACAATGAGCAGTTCTTC
>many|TRBD1|TRBV24-1|TRBJ1-5|14
CATSQQGRWQPQHF
TGTGCCACCAGTCAACAGGGGAGGTGGCAGCCCCAGCATTTT
>-|-|TRBV29-1|TRBJ2-6|14
CSVFSDSGANVLTF
TGCAGCGTGTTCAGCGACTCTGGGGCCAACGTCCTGACTTTC
>-|-|TRBV24-1|TRBJ2-1|12
CATREGIYEQFF
TGTGCCACCAGGGAGGGAATCTATGAGCAGTTCTTC
>few|-|TRBV29-1|TRBJ2-7|16
CSVAPPTGRGSYEQYF
TGCAGCGTCGCACCCCCGACAGGGAGGGGCTCCTACGAGCAGTACTTC
>-|-|TRBV20-1|TRBJ2-7|15
CSASSGASSYNEQYF
TGCAGTGCTAGCTCGGGGGCGAGCTCCTACAATGAGCAGTACTTC
>many|-|TRBV12-3/TRBV12-4|TRBJ2-5|13
CASSFRREETQYF
TGTGCCAGCAGTTTTCGCCGAGAAGAGACCCAGTACTTC
>once|-|TRBV14|TRBJ2-3|14
CASSQDWSADTQYF
TGTGCCAGCAGCCAAGACTGGAGTGCAGATACGCAGTATTTT
>-|TRBD2|TRBV25-1|TRBJ2-3|17
CASSNPTASGGTDTQYF
TGTGCCAGCAGTAACCCGACGGCTAGCGGGGGCACAGATACGCAGTATTTT
>few|-|TRBV4-2|TRBJ2-7|16
CASSELSFAGSYEQYF
TGTGCCAGCAGCGAGCTATCCTTCGCGGGCTCCTACGAGCAGTACTTC
>many|-|TRBV12-3/TRBV12-4|TRBJ1-2|13
CASSQGVDVGYTF
TGTGCCAGCAGCCAGGGTGTGGATGTAGGCTACACCTTC
>-|TRBD2|TRBV6-5|TRBJ2-3|16
CASSYSMGGRTDTQYF
TGTGCCAGCAGTTACTCGATGGGCGGGAGAACGGATACGCAGTATTTT
>-|TRBD2|TRBV7-2|TRBJ2-7|16
CASSIWTSGISYEQYF
TGTGCCAGCAGCATCTGGACTAGCGGGATTTCCTACGAGCAGTACTTC
>-|-|TRBV6-2/TRBV6-3|TRBJ1-2|12
CASSSTYCGYTF
TGTGCCAGCAGTTCTACCTACTGTGGCTACACCTTC
>-|-|TRBV11-2|TRBJ2-5|14
CASSFGTKGETQYF
TGTGCCAGCAGCTTCGGAACTAAGGGCGAGACCCAGTACTTC
>few|-|TRBV7-2|TRBJ1-5|15
CASSLDRAANQPQHF
TGTGCCAGCAGCTTAGACAGAGCAGCGAATCAGCCCCAGCATTTT
>few|TRBD2|TRBV7-9|TRBJ2-1|15
CASSLVSAGGGEQFF
TGTGCCAGCAGCTTAGTCTCAGCGGGAGGAGGAGAGCAGTTCTTC
>once|-|TRBV7-2|TRBJ1-4|15
CASSSQGRTNEKRFF
TGTGCCAGCAGCTCCCAGGGGCGAACTAATGAAAAACGGTTTTTT
>-|-|TRBV7-6|TRBJ2-1|16
CASSQRVGVGEGEQFF
TGTGCCAGCAGCCAACGTGTGGGGGTCGGCGAGGGTGAACAGTTCTTC
>few|-|TRBV5-1|TRBJ1-2|15
CASSSGRGLNYGYTF
TGCGCCAGCAGCAGCGGCCGGGGCTTAAACTATGGCTACACCTTC
>-|-|TRBV6-5|TRBJ2-2|19
CASSYLLPTGKTGAGELFF
TGTGCCAGCAGTTACCTACTACCTACAGGGAAAACGGGGGCCGGGGAGCTGTTTTTT
>-|-|TRBV3-1|TRBJ2-7|14
CASSRRTAVDEQYF
TGTGCCAGCAGCCGTAGGACAGCAGTCGACGAGCAGTACTTC
>many|-|TRBV14|TRBJ2-7|10
CASSQQEQYF
TGTGCCAGCAGCCAGCAGGAGCAGTACTTC
>few|-|TRBV7-9|TRBJ2-1|14
CASSLSGSCNEQFF
TGTGCCAGCTCCTTGAGCGGTTCCTGCAATGAGCAGTTCTTC
>-|-|TRBV6-5|TRBJ2-6|14
CASTLTSGANVLTF
TGTGCCAGCACCCTTACCTCTGGGGCCAACGTCCTGACTTTC
>-|TRBD1|TRBV2|TRBJ1-2|13
CASTLQGALGYTF
TGTGCCAGCACTCTCCAGGGGGCCCTTGGCTACACCTTC
>few|-|TRBV2|TRBJ2-1|15
CASSDPFTMNREQFF
TGTGCCAGCAGTGATCCATTCACAATGAACCGTGAGCAGTTCTTC
>-|-|TRBV20-1|TRBJ2-5|11
CSADARETQYF
TGCAGTGCGGACGCCCGAGAGACCCAGTACTTC
>-|TRBD1|TRBV7-6|TRBJ1-3|16
CASSHTGGVGGNTIYF
TGTGCCAGCAGCCACACAGGGGGCGTAGGAGGAAACACCATATATTTT
>many|-|TRBV7-9|TRBJ2-1|14
CASSLSRQGNEQFF
TGTGCCAGCAGCTTAAGTCGACAAGGGAATGAGCAGTTCTTC
>few|-|TRBV7-9|TRBJ2-7|17
CASSYGFSLTGSYEQYF
TGTGCCAGCAGCTATGGCTTCTCCCTGACAGGCTCCTACGAGCAGTACTTC
>-|-|TRBV4-3|TRBJ2-7|15
CASSQVSGAGYEQYF
TGCGCCAGCAGCCAAGTGTCGGGAGCAGGCTACGAGCAGTACTTC
>-|TRBD1|TRBV5-1|TRBJ2-1|19
CASSPKWNGRDRVGNEQFF
TGCGCCAGCAGCCCCAAATGGAACGGCCGGGACAGGGTGGGGAATGAGCAGTTCTTC
>-|-|TRBV12-3/TRBV12-4|TRBJ2-7|14
CASSCSGGNYEQYF
TGTGCCAGCAGTTGTAGCGGAGGGAACTACGAGCAGTACTTC
>-|-|TRBV7-6|TRBJ1-2|15
CASSLTGLTNYGYTF
TGTGCCAGCAGCTTAACGGGGTTAACTAACTATGGCTACACCTTC
>-|-|TRBV2|TRBJ2-7|16
CASSESGRSSVYEQYF
TGTGCCAGCAGTGAGTCTGGAAGGAGCTCCGTCTACGAGCAGTACTTC
>many|-|TRBV10-3|TRBJ2-1|17
CAISERGPPGSYNEQFF
TGTGCCATCAGTGAGAGGGGCCCTCCTGGCTCCTACAATGAGCAGTTCTTC
>-|-|TRBV30|TRBJ2-3|13
CAWSGQETDTQYF
TGTGCCTGGAGTGGGCAGGAGACAGATACGCAGTATTTT
>few|-|TRBV29-1|TRBJ1-1|14
CSVGIGGGRTEAFF
TGCAGCGTGGGGATCGGGGGGGGAAGAACTGAAGCTTTCTTT